The entry that follows covers one TCR beta chain sequence. A single record per CDR3 protein comes from TCRdb applying MiXCR to the 5' RACE reads. Among about 160,000 distinct CDR3 sequences listed, 9.8% were seen once. The CDR3 is made up of 13 amino acids. Per germline, CDR1 DFQATT and CDR2 SNEGSKA (reference sequence). V was trimmed by 5 bases and J by 2 bases, leaving 11 bases between them. This specimen belongs to a study of CD8 T cells in ankylosing spondylitis. The sequence was obtained from a female donor with ankylosing spondylitis or in good health (not recorded which). The V gene is TRBV20-1, the J gene TRBJ2-3, with D tentatively TRBD2 (5 bases). Material: blood, either unsorted or a sorted T cell fraction (not recorded which). The CDR3 here is CSASTTSTDTQYF. The CDR3, as DNA: TGCAGTGCTTCGACTACCTCCACAGATACGCAGTATTTT.